These 25 T cell receptor beta chains were sequenced from one sample in a study of shared clonotypes between healthy human individuals (dated by TCRdb to about 2020). For the CD8 naive samples, CD45RO-negative cells were positively selected for CCR7, yielding a CD45RA+CCR7+ population from which TemRA cells were excluded. The protocol used for the library was the immunoSEQ multiplex PCR assay. In its TCRdb copy, this immuneACCESS table keeps in-frame sequences only and misses some clones. Where compared with another copy, unresolved V genes explain less than half of these, and the others have no known cause. This sample gives fewer than 850,000 clones in total; around 96% of them show up just once. The ten largest clonotypes hold 0.2% to 0.25% of the sample. Material: naive CD8+ T cells sorted from blood. The sample's cell subset or site, from its label and the paper: CD45RA+CCR7+. The receptor set was obtained from a man between 25 and 39 years old in good health.

This rearrangement joins TRBV10-1 to TRBJ2-1; 14 positions agree with TRBD2. The V gene's germline CDR1 is WNHNN and CDR2 SYGVQD (reference sequence). The CDR3 consists of 13 residues. V was pared by 8 bases and J by 7 bases, with 1 base of the junction left unmatched. CDR3 region: CASGLAGGNEQFF. CDR3 bases: TGCGCCAGCGGACTAGCGGGAGGTAATGAGCAGTTCTTC.

The rearrangement uses TRBV2 and TRBJ2-3; tentative D call: TRBD1 (6 bases). Trimming stripped 3 bases from V and 3 bases from J, with 7 bases between. Germline assignment: CDR1 SNHLY and CDR2 FYNNEI. There are 13 residues in the CDR3. This chain's CDR3 is CASSDRGTDTQYF. Written as DNA, the CDR3 is TGTGCCAGCAGTGACAGGGGAACAGATACGCAGTATTTT.

V is TRBV2 and J is TRBJ2-6, with TRBD1 matching 11 bases. Per the germline V gene, CDR1 is SNHLY and CDR2 is FYNNEI. The CDR3 consists of 16 residues. V lost 8 bases and J lost 3; bases outside the gene matches: 6. CDR3 bases: TGTGCCAGCGGGGACAGGGGGGAAGGTGGGGCCAACGTCCTGACTTTC. Protein sequence: CASGDRGEGGANVLTF.

The CDR3 sequence is CASSVAVGSVTSGSKETQYF. Here the CDR3 DNA reads TGTGCCAGCAGCGTAGCTGTTGGTTCGGTAACTAGCGGGAGTAAAGAGACCCAGTACTTC. This chain links TRBV9 with TRBJ2-5, with 11 bases fitting TRBD2. V was clipped by 0 bases and J by 3 bases; unmatched bases: 16. CDR3 size: 20 residues. Germline CDR1 SGDLS, CDR2 YYNGEE.

The chain uses TRBV27 and TRBJ2-1; TRBD1 matches at 8 bases. Germline V gives CDR1 MNHEY, CDR2 SMNVEV (reference sequence). The trim removed 0 bases at V and 6 bases at J, leaving 10 bases unmatched. The CDR3 extends over 17 amino acids. This CDR3 reads CASSLSTTGALSNEQFF. In nucleotides, the CDR3 is TGTGCCAGCAGTTTATCCACGACAGGGGCACTATCCAATGAGCAGTTCTTC.

V gene TRBV7-4 combines with J gene TRBJ2-7, with D possibly TRBD2 on 6 matching bases. Germline V gene data show CDR1 as SGHVT and CDR2 as SQSDAQ. The CDR3 contains 14 residues. The ends were cut back, 5 bases at V and 0 bases at J, with 11 bases in the middle. The DNA for the CDR3 is TGTGCCAGCAGCCCGGGACTGGCCTCCTACGAGCAGTACTTC. Its protein is CASSPGLASYEQYF.

V gene TRBV10-3 combines with J gene TRBJ2-6; 7 bases agree with TRBD1. The germline V gene has CDR1 ENHRY and CDR2 SYGVKD. V shed 4 bases, J shed 0 bases, and the junction held 3 bases outside the gene matches. The CDR3 sequence is 16 residues long. DNA for the CDR3: TGTGCCATCAGTGGCAGGGACAGCTCTGGGGCCAACGTCCTGACTTTC. The encoded protein is CAISGRDSSGANVLTF.

The chain is built from TRBV7-9 and TRBJ2-7, with D perhaps matching TRBD2 (6 bases). Germline lookup yields CDR1 SEHNR and CDR2 FQNEAQ (reference sequence). The CDR3 spans 14 residues. The V end lost 4 bases, the J end lost 3 bases, and 13 bases lay between the germline ends. CDR3 DNA: TGTGCCAGCAGCTCAAACTTGGAGGGCTACGAGCAGTACTTC. This codes for CASSSNLEGYEQYF.

V is TRBV4-1 and J is TRBJ2-7; D not certain. V was trimmed by 0 bases and J by 2 bases, leaving 2 bases between them. Germline CDR1 is MGHRA and CDR2 is YSYEKL. The CDR3 is 12 residues long. The DNA of the CDR3 is TGCGCCAGCAGCCAAGAAGCCTACGAGCAGTACTTC. Translating gives CASSQEAYEQYF.

The chain combines TRBV28 with TRBJ2-1; 7 bases agree with TRBD1. There are 15 residues in the CDR3. V was pared by 8 bases and J by 4 bases, with 11 bases of the junction left unmatched. Germline lookup yields CDR1 MDHEN and CDR2 SYDVKM. For the CDR3, the DNA is TGTGCCAGCTATGCCCCCGGACAGGTTTACAATGAGCAGTTCTTC. Encoded protein: CASYAPGQVYNEQFF. The whole variable domain, filled in from reference TRBV28 and TRBJ2-1, reads DVKVTQSSRYLVKRTGEKVFLECVQDMDHENMFWYRQDPGLGLRLIYFSYDVKMKEKGDIPEGYSVSREKKERFSLILESASTNQTSMYLCASYAPGQVYNEQFFGPGTRLTVL.

The rearrangement links TRBV19 to TRBJ1-1; 9 nucleotides agree with TRBD1. This CDR3 is 17 amino acids long. From germline, CDR1 is LNHDA and CDR2 SQIVND (reference sequence). With V trimmed by 5 bases and J by 3 bases, 13 bases remained unmatched. The CDR3 DNA is TGTGCCAGTAGTTCATTATGGACAGGGGAGGGGTACACTGAAGCTTTCTTT. Amino acids: CASSSLWTGEGYTEAFF. The whole variable domain, remainder taken from reference TRBV19 and TRBJ1-1, is DGGITQSPKYLFRKEGQNVTLSCEQNLNHDAMYWYRQDPGQGLRLIYYSQIVNDFQKGDIAEGYSVSREKKESFPLTVTSAQKNPTAFYLCASSSLWTGEGYTEAFFGQGTRLTVV.

This chain uses TRBV27 with TRBJ1-1; a weak D match, TRBD1 (6 bases). CDR1 and CDR2 (germline): MNHEY, SMNVEV (reference sequence). The CDR3 is 14 amino acids. Trimming left V 8 bases short and J 0 bases short, with 13 bases between. The CDR3 region has the DNA TGTGCCAGCCTCAGGGGCGGATTGAACACTGAAGCTTTCTTT. It is translated as CASLRGGLNTEAFF.

The rearrangement links TRBV4-2 to TRBJ2-2; perhaps TRBD2 as D (5 bases). Per the germline V gene, CDR1 is LGHNA and CDR2 is YNFKEQ. The V gene lost 3 bases and the J gene lost 2 bases, with 10 bases spanning the gap. The CDR3 is 15 residues long. CDR3 loop: CASSQGDLNTGELFF. The CDR3 bases are TGTGCCAGCAGCCAGGGAGACCTAAACACCGGGGAGCTGTTTTTT.

This rearrangement joins TRBV15 to TRBJ2-5, with a weak D call TRBD2 (6 bases). This CDR3 region has 15 residues. V gave up 0 bases and J gave up 1 base, with 9 bases separating them. Germline V lookup: CDR1 LNHNV, CDR2 YYDKDF (reference sequence). The CDR3 reads CATSRERGTQETQYF. CDR3 coding DNA: TGTGCCACCAGCAGAGAACGGGGGACCCAAGAGACCCAGTACTTC. Based on the CDR3 plus reference TRBV15 and TRBJ2-5, the full variable domain is DAMVIQNPRYQVTQFGKPVTLSCSQTLNHNVMYWYQQKSSQAPKLLFHYYDKDFNNEADTPDNFQSRRPNTSFCFLDIRSPGLGDTAMYLCATSRERGTQETQYFGPGTRLLVL.

The chain is built from TRBV27 and TRBJ1-1; TRBD1 is a possible D gene (6 bases). CDR1 and CDR2 (germline): MNHEY, SMNVEV (reference sequence). The CDR3 is 14 residues long. V shed 2 bases and J shed 4 bases, with 11 bases lying between them. CDR3 loop: CASSLGGSSTEAFF. CDR3 in DNA: TGTGCCAGCAGTTTAGGGGGCTCATCCACTGAAGCTTTCTTT.

The chain links TRBV7-7 to TRBJ2-7, with 9 bases that match TRBD2. Germline V gene lookup returns CDR1 SSHAT and CDR2 FNYEAQ (reference sequence). J gave up 4 bases and V 2 bases, and 6 bases lay outside the gene matches. This CDR3 is 15 amino acids long. CDR3 DNA sequence: TGTGCCAGCAGCTTACTAGCGGGACCCCCGTACGAGCAGTACTTC. Translation gives CASSLLAGPPYEQYF.

This chain connects TRBV7-9 to TRBJ2-5; TRBD2 matches at 7 bases. V lost 4 bases and J lost 5; bases outside the gene matches: 16. The CDR3 has 17 residues. Looked up from germline, CDR1 is SEHNR and CDR2 is FQNEAQ (reference sequence). The CDR3, as DNA: TGTGCCAGCAGCTATCAGAGACTAGCCCCGGAGGTGGAGACCCAGTACTTC. This sequence encodes CASSYQRLAPEVETQYF.

The rearrangement uses TRBV27 and TRBJ1-1; D not resolved. Looked up from germline, CDR1 is MNHEY and CDR2 is SMNVEV (reference sequence). The CDR3 sequence is 14 residues long. V shed 5 bases and J shed 2 bases, with 12 bases lying between them. As DNA, the CDR3 is TGTGCCAGCAGTCTCGCCTGGACCAACACTGAAGCTTTCTTT. Translation gives CASSLAWTNTEAFF.

The gene calls are TRBV4-1 and TRBJ1-1; D possibly corresponds to TRBD1 (6 bases). The CDR3 is 15 amino acids. V was clipped by 0 bases and J by 0 bases, with 8 bases between them. Germline-derived CDR1 and CDR2 are MGHRA and YSYEKL. The CDR3 nucleotides are TGCGCCAGCAGCCAAGAAGGGACATTGAACACTGAAGCTTTCTTT. Its translation is CASSQEGTLNTEAFF.

This chain connects TRBV6-6 to TRBJ2-7; 9 positions agree with TRBD2. In germline, CDR1 is MNHNY, CDR2 SVGAGI (reference sequence). This CDR3 is 16 amino acids long. The V and J ends lost 6 bases and 0 bases, in that order; junction bases with no gene match: 9. CDR3 nucleotides: TGTGCCAGCAGCAAGCTAGCGGGGTCGAGCTCCTACGAGCAGTACTTC. Residues: CASSKLAGSSSYEQYF.

The J gene is TRBJ2-3, the V gene TRBV27; D is unclear. Trimming took 3 bases from V and 1 from J, leaving 11 bases between them. This CDR3 has 15 amino acids. The V gene's germline CDR1 is MNHEY and CDR2 SMNVEV (reference sequence). The CDR3, as DNA: TGTGCCAGCAGTTTGAGCGTTAGGGGCACAGATACGCAGTATTTT. Protein product: CASSLSVRGTDTQYF.

The chain joins TRBV7-2 to TRBJ2-1, with 13 positions matching TRBD2. Germline trimming cut 4 bases from V and 9 bases from J; bases unmatched to any gene: 12. Germline V gene sequence: CDR1 SGHTA, CDR2 FQGNSA. This CDR3 contains 17 residues. This chain's CDR3 is CASSSRPGLAGEGEQFF. The CDR3 bases are TGTGCCAGCAGCTCACGACCCGGACTAGCGGGAGAGGGTGAGCAGTTCTTC.

This sequence joins TRBV5-1 and TRBJ1-5; 7 bases map to TRBD1. This CDR3 is built from 15 residues. Germline loops: CDR1 SGHRS, CDR2 YFSETQ. The trim removed 4 bases at V and 2 bases at J, leaving 6 bases unmatched. The CDR3 region is CASSIGGAGNQPQHF. CDR3 in DNA: TGCGCCAGCAGCATAGGGGGCGCGGGCAATCAGCCCCAGCATTTT.

The chain uses TRBV19 and TRBJ2-7; 13 nucleotides agree with TRBD2. With V trimmed by 4 bases and J by 5 bases, 14 bases remained unmatched. CDR3 length: 18 amino acids. Germline CDR1 and CDR2: LNHDA and SQIVND (reference sequence). CDR3 sequence: CASSTDRLGLAGVHEQYF. DNA for the CDR3: TGTGCCAGTAGTACGGACAGACTTGGACTAGCGGGAGTGCACGAGCAGTACTTC.

This clone was seen just once. V usage is TRBV7-9 and J usage is TRBJ2-7; no clear D. This CDR3 region has 13 residues. V was pared by 1 base and J by 5 bases, with 9 bases between. Germline assignment: CDR1 SEHNR and CDR2 FQNEAQ (reference sequence). The CDR3 DNA is TGTGCCAGCAGCTTAGAAGGGATCCACGAGCAGTACTTC. Translation gives CASSLEGIHEQYF.